Presented here are 16 T cell receptor beta chains from one specimen sequenced in a study of CD8+ T cells in alopecia areata. Following extraction, RNA underwent reverse transcription to cDNA, which served as the sequencing template. Some clones are missing from TCRdb's copy, which holds only in-frame ones; the method was immunoSEQ multiplex PCR. This sample carries some 200,000 clones, roughly three fifths of them seen once, and the ten largest clones take around 5%. The sample consisted of CD8+ T cells sorted from blood. The origin of the receptors is a human donor in good health.

The V gene is TRBV25-1, the J gene TRBJ1-1, with D maybe TRBD1 (5 bases). Germline V gene sequence: CDR1 MGHDK, CDR2 SYGVNS. V was trimmed by 6 bases and J by 5 bases, leaving 7 bases between them. The CDR3 sequence is 11 residues long. As DNA, the CDR3 is TGTGCCAGCAGCCGGGGGACTGAAGCTTTCTTT. Translated: CASSRGTEAFF.

V and J are TRBV27 and TRBJ2-7; TRBD1 is a possible D gene (5 bases). Trimming left V 3 bases short and J 0 bases short, with 12 bases between. This CDR3 spans 15 amino acids. Looked up from germline, CDR1 is MNHEY and CDR2 is SMNVEV (reference sequence). Here the CDR3 DNA reads TGTGCCAGCAGTTTTGGGGCGGCTCCCTCCTACGAGCAGTACTTC. It is translated as CASSFGAAPSYEQYF.

V and J are TRBV4-1 and TRBJ2-7, with D maybe TRBD2 (5 bases). Germline CDR1 is MGHRA and CDR2 is YSYEKL. CDR3 length: 15 amino acids. V was shortened by 4 bases and J by 4 bases, with 17 bases between the two germline ends. The DNA for the CDR3 is TGCGCCAGCAGCCCCAGAGGCGGGTTTTGGTACGAGCAGTACTTC. Its protein is CASSPRGGFWYEQYF.

This clone was seen a few times. The chain recombines TRBV10-3 with TRBJ2-1; the match to TRBD2 covers 8 bases. Germline CDR1 and CDR2: ENHRY and SYGVKD. With V trimmed by 0 bases and J by 5 bases, 3 bases remained unmatched. CDR3 size: 15 residues. This CDR3 is CAISESPGGDNEQFF. The CDR3 region has the DNA TGTGCCATCAGTGAGTCACCCGGGGGGGACAATGAGCAGTTCTTC.

In DNA form, the CDR3 reads TGTGCCAGCAGCTTAAAAGCGGTTCACGGGAAGCAGTTCTTC. Translated, it gives CASSLKAVHGKQFF. This chain joins TRBV7-2 and TRBJ2-1, with D maybe TRBD2 (5 bases). CDR1 is SGHTA, CDR2 FQGNSA, per germline. CDR3 length: 14 amino acids. V was cut by 2 bases and J by 11 bases, with 16 bases left in between.

This clone was detected a few times. V usage is TRBV4-1 and J usage is TRBJ1-3; D not resolved. This CDR3 spans 14 amino acids. Germline V lookup: CDR1 MGHRA, CDR2 YSYEKL. The V gene lost 3 bases and the J gene lost 4 bases, with 10 bases spanning the gap. The CDR3 nucleotides read TGCGCCAGCAGCCACCGTAGAGCAGGAAACACCATATATTTT. Its translation: CASSHRRAGNTIYF.

V gene TRBV13 combines with J gene TRBJ1-2; 7 bases line up with TRBD1. Germline CDR1 PRHDT, CDR2 FYEKMQ (reference sequence). The V segment lost 2 bases and the J segment 6 bases; nucleotides outside the gene matches: 3. The CDR3 totals 13 residues. The CDR3 coding sequence is TGTGCCAGCAGCTTATACCAGGGGGATGGCTACACCTTC. The encoded protein is CASSLYQGDGYTF.

V and J are TRBV27 and TRBJ2-2, with D maybe TRBD1 (6 bases). There are 16 residues in the CDR3. Per germline, CDR1 MNHEY and CDR2 SMNVEV (reference sequence). V was trimmed by 1 base and J by 6 bases, leaving 15 bases between them. CDR3 sequence: CASSLLLQGWAGELFF. The CDR3, as DNA: TGTGCCAGCAGTTTATTGTTACAGGGATGGGCCGGGGAGCTGTTTTTT.

This clone was seen a handful of times. The chain links TRBV6-1 to TRBJ1-2, with TRBD1 as a possible D gene (6 bases). V shed 10 bases and J shed 7 bases, with 22 bases lying between them. Germline CDR1 is MNHNS and CDR2 is SASEGT. The CDR3 is 14 residues long. The CDR3 DNA reads TGTGCCATCAAACTTAGGCAGGGGATAAGTGGCTACACCTTC. Its protein product is CAIKLRQGISGYTF.

The chain couples TRBV30 to TRBJ2-3; D uncertain. This CDR3 region has 10 residues. V was pared by 8 bases and J by 2 bases, with 5 bases between. Germline loops: CDR1 GTSNPN, CDR2 SVGIG (reference sequence). The CDR3 bases are TGTGCCCATTACACAGATACGCAGTATTTT. Translating gives CAHYTDTQYF.

CDR3 loop: CASSMLQGPSQPQHF. For the CDR3, the DNA is TGTGCCAGCAGCATGCTACAGGGCCCAAGTCAGCCCCAGCATTTT. J is TRBJ1-5 and V is TRBV7-6, with D maybe TRBD1 (6 bases). This CDR3 spans 15 amino acids. The germline V and J ends were trimmed by 5 bases and 6 bases, with 17 bases remaining between them. CDR1 is SGHVS, CDR2 FNYEAQ, per germline.

The CDR3 DNA follows: TGTGCCAGCAGCTTAGTATCTCGGGGCGACGAGCAGTACTTC. This codes for CASSLVSRGDEQYF. The genes are TRBV11-2 and TRBJ2-7, with D possibly called TRBD1 or TRBD2 (5 bases each). In germline, CDR1 is SGHAT, CDR2 FQNNGV. V was trimmed by 1 base and J by 5 bases, leaving 12 bases between them. The CDR3 runs to 14 residues.

A few counts support this clone. This chain joins TRBV29-1 and TRBJ1-4, with D possibly TRBD1 on 6 matching bases. In germline, CDR1 is SQVTM, CDR2 ANQGSEA. The ends were cut back, 0 bases at V and 5 bases at J, with 13 bases in the middle. This CDR3 is built from 15 residues. CDR3 in amino acids: CSVEDWQGRNEKLFF. Here the CDR3 DNA reads TGCAGCGTTGAAGATTGGCAGGGGCGAAATGAAAAACTGTTTTTT.

The CDR3, as DNA: TGTGCCAGCAGTGAAGTAAGCCATCGCGGCTACACCTTC. Translated, it gives CASSEVSHRGYTF. J is TRBJ1-2 and V is TRBV6-1; no firm D call. This CDR3 has 13 residues. V lost 1 base and J lost 8, with 11 bases in between. Per germline, CDR1 MNHNS and CDR2 SASEGT.

There are a few counts of this clone. The chain combines TRBV13 with TRBJ1-2; no firm D call. Germline CDR1 and CDR2: PRHDT and FYEKMQ (reference sequence). Between the trimmed V and J ends, which lost 2 bases and 8 bases, there was a span of 12 bases. The length of the CDR3 is 13 residues. CDR3 residues: CASSLQRLWGYTF. In nucleotides, the CDR3 is TGTGCCAGCAGCTTACAGCGGCTCTGGGGCTACACCTTC.

In this sample, this clone turned up a few times. The chain employs TRBV19 and TRBJ2-3, with 7 bases that match TRBD2. The junction had 6 bases not matched to a gene; V was cut back by 7 bases and J by 2 bases. CDR1 is LNHDA and CDR2 is SQIVND in the germline V gene (reference sequence). The CDR3 extends over 14 amino acids. The CDR3 region is CASNSGTTTDTQYF. In DNA form, the CDR3 reads TGTGCCAGTAACTCCGGGACTACCACAGATACGCAGTATTTT.